This T cell receptor (beta chain) originates from a study of cytomegalovirus exposure and HLA in healthy donors (dated by TCRdb to 2017 to 2019). Describing the broader study: The roughly 650 repertoires of the first cohort and the roughly 120 validation repertoires were produced on the same platform, according to a later analysis. Besides the first cohort of 500 to 700 subjects, a separate validation cohort made up of 120 different subjects was used. High-throughput TCR immunosequencing, statistical association of individual TCRs with disease status, and machine learning were combined to predict cytomegalovirus infection status. The study was designed to test whether signatures of past pathogen exposure could be identified by cataloging public T cell receptors.

Library generation was performed with the immunoSEQ multiplex PCR assay. Under the source paper's analysis protocol: A statistical classification framework was developed to diagnose cytomegalovirus status using the catalog of TCR beta chain sequences. In its TCRdb copy, this immuneACCESS table keeps in-frame sequences only and misses some clones. Where compared with another copy, unresolved V genes explain less than half of these, and the others have no known cause. V and J calls and clone size come straight from that table; D and trimming were deduced from the DNA. This sample is represented by some 90,000 clones; about 96% of them were singletons. The top ten clonotypes cover about 0.8% of the sample. As concerns this clone: The specificity of this receptor is unknown. Per-base qualities were not stored, and no clone one base away is much larger.

Study-wide conclusions, independent of this receptor: Across donors, most TCR sequences were observed very rarely, whereas some public TCRs were present in many individuals. According to the authors, the approach could potentially be generalized to other disease states and immunological phenotypes. In vitro tests confirmed that a few of the cytomegalovirus-associated TCR beta chains recognize cytomegalovirus antigens. The classifier was reported to diagnose cytomegalovirus status with high specificity and sensitivity in both the original cohort and the validation cohort. A later analysis lacked HLA typing for the validation cohort, so it scored co-occurrence in that cohort across all 120 or so repertoires. In a later analysis, TCRs clustered in the first cohort were found to also tend to co-occur in the 120 or so validation repertoires, with about 94% of cluster scores above 0. In the study, 150 to 200 TCR beta chains were listed as associated with cytomegalovirus.

CDR1 and CDR2 are read off the germline V gene as SGHTS and YDEGEE. The CDR3 has 15 amino acids, counting the end cysteine and phenylalanine. The read is trimmed to its CDR3 DNA, 45 bases read in frame from base 1. Trimming accounts for 3 bases at V and 4 bases at J, while the number of junction bases matched to no gene is 5. Separate from the approximately 670-subject first cohort, the validation cohort of around 130 subjects was the group to which the donors belonged. Sample: PBMCs. The sequence links TRBV5-8 to TRBJ1-2, and TRBD1 matches 11 of the central bases. The sequence was obtained from a young man in good health and CMV-seronegative. The CDR3 region: CASSWGTGGVYGYTF. In nucleotide form, the sequence is TGTGCCAGCAGCTGGGGGACAGGGGGAGTCTATGGCTACACCTTC.